The 18 T cell receptor beta chains presented below share a single source sample, sequenced in a study of beta chain features in type 1 diabetes. Sequencing targeted expressed TCRB transcripts, as all isolated RNA had been reverse transcribed. TCRdb's table, derived via immunoSEQ multiplex PCR, lists solely in-frame clones and lacks some. The sample yields approximately 110,000 clones, under 40% seen once. Sequencing input: stem cell memory CD4+ T cells from blood. These TCRs come from a woman aged 18-29 years in good health.

The chain recombines TRBV7-2 with TRBJ1-3; 7 bases agree with TRBD1. This CDR3 region has 15 residues. V was clipped by 2 bases and J by 4 bases; unmatched bases: 5. Germline loops: CDR1 SGHTA, CDR2 FQGNSA. The CDR3: CASSLSTGQGNTIYF. The CDR3 DNA reads as TGTGCCAGCAGCTTATCGACAGGGCAGGGAAACACCATATATTTT.

This rearrangement joins TRBV2 to TRBJ2-5; D call uncertain. The CDR3 totals 12 residues. The germline V gene encodes CDR1 SNHLY and CDR2 FYNNEI. The V gene lost 2 bases and the J gene lost 3 bases, with 4 bases spanning the gap. The CDR3: CASSESEETQYF. The CDR3 nucleotides read TGTGCCAGCAGTGAATCAGAAGAGACCCAGTACTTC.

This clone was seen a handful of times. This chain joins TRBV5-1 and TRBJ2-1, with 8 bases aligning to TRBD2. This CDR3 is 14 amino acids long. J was trimmed by 9 bases and V by 0 bases; bases with no gene match: 5. Germline loops: CDR1 SGHRS, CDR2 YFSETQ. Here the CDR3 DNA reads TGCGCCAGCAGCTTGGTAAGCGGGAGTGGTGAGCAGTTCTTC. It encodes CASSLVSGSGEQFF.

Written as DNA, the CDR3 is TGCAGCGTCCCCTCCCGGGACAGGGGGCGAGGCTATGGCTACACCTTC. Translated: CSVPSRDRGRGYGYTF. This sequence joins TRBV29-1 and TRBJ1-2; 12 positions agree with TRBD1. The V and J ends lost 6 bases and 4 bases, in that order; junction bases with no gene match: 12. CDR1 and CDR2 from the germline V gene are SQVTM and ANQGSEA. The CDR3 spans 16 residues.

This chain joins TRBV5-1 and TRBJ2-5, with 7 bases fitting TRBD2. CDR3 length: 14 amino acids. V lost 4 bases, J lost 5 bases, and 8 bases stayed unmatched. The germline gives CDR1 SGHRS, CDR2 YFSETQ. CDR3 residues: CASSKGLLQETQYF. DNA for the CDR3: TGCGCCAGCAGCAAGGGACTACTTCAGGAGACCCAGTACTTC.

The rearrangement joins TRBV2 to TRBJ2-2; 8 positions agree with TRBD2. V dropped 7 bases and J dropped 1; count of bases not matched to a gene: 2. Per the germline V gene, CDR1 is SNHLY and CDR2 is FYNNEI. The CDR3 is 14 residues long. In DNA form, the CDR3 reads TGTGCCAGCATGAGCGGGGGGAACACCGGGGAGCTGTTTTTT. Its translation: CASMSGGNTGELFF.

This clone turned up a few times. A read error may account for a junction end that differs from germline. The rearrangement joins TRBV29-1 to TRBJ2-7, with TRBD1 matching 8 bases. Germline loops: CDR1 SQVTM, CDR2 ANQGSEA. The CDR3 is made up of 14 amino acids. CDR3 nucleotides: TGCAGCGTAGAAGGTGGCAGGGGGCCCTACGAGCAGTACTTC. It encodes CSVEGGRGPYEQYF.

The chain uses TRBV5-4 and TRBJ2-5; 11 positions agree with TRBD2. The germline V gene has CDR1 SGHNT and CDR2 YYREEE (reference sequence). J lost 2 bases, V lost 3 bases, and 6 bases had no gene match. The CDR3 length is 16 residues. This CDR3 is CASSSWTSGPQETQYF. The CDR3 nucleotides are TGTGCCAGCAGCTCCTGGACTAGCGGGCCTCAAGAGACCCAGTACTTC.

A single count supports this clone. This chain links TRBV11-2 with TRBJ1-5; TRBD1 is a possible D gene (6 bases). This CDR3 spans 14 amino acids. V lost 3 bases and J lost 3, with 9 bases in between. CDR1 SGHAT and CDR2 FQNNGV come from the germline V gene. The CDR3 nucleotides are TGTGCCAGCAGCTTTGACAGGATCAATCAGCCCCAGCATTTT. Its translation: CASSFDRINQPQHF.

This sequence joins TRBV6-6 and TRBJ2-2; the D gene is possibly TRBD2 (5 bases). The CDR3 totals 15 residues. CDR1 is MNHNY, CDR2 SVGAGI, per germline (reference sequence). V shed 7 bases and J shed 1 base, with 13 bases lying between them. The CDR3, as DNA: TGTGCCAGCACCCCGACGACTATGAACACCGGGGAGCTGTTTTTT. Translation: CASTPTTMNTGELFF.

The V gene is TRBV18, the J gene TRBJ2-7; 8 bases are a match to TRBD2. Germline CDR1 KGHSH, CDR2 LQKENI. The CDR3 is 17 residues long. After removal of 2 bases from V and 0 bases from J, the junction contained 9 bases not matched to a gene. The CDR3 DNA is TGTGCCAGCTCACCAAAGTTAGGCCTAGCGGGCTCCTACGAGCAGTACTTC. Translated: CASSPKLGLAGSYEQYF.

This clone was counted between two and nine times. The chain combines TRBV11-2 with TRBJ2-1; D call uncertain. The germline V and J ends were trimmed by 1 base and 7 bases, with 5 bases remaining between them. This CDR3 contains 12 residues. The germline V gene encodes CDR1 SGHAT and CDR2 FQNNGV. In DNA form, the CDR3 reads TGTGCCAGCAGCTTAGCAGTGAATGAGCAGTTCTTC. As protein: CASSLAVNEQFF.

V and J are TRBV15 and TRBJ2-1, with 8 bases matching TRBD2. Germline V gives CDR1 LNHNV, CDR2 YYDKDF (reference sequence). With 5 bases clipped from V and 7 bases from J, the junction kept 16 bases outside the gene matches. The CDR3 sequence is 17 residues long. The CDR3 DNA follows: TGTGCCACCAGCCCCTTGCGGGGGCGCGGGAGGTCAAATGAGCAGTTCTTC. This codes for CATSPLRGRGRSNEQFF.

V gene TRBV5-1 combines with J gene TRBJ2-1, with a weak D call TRBD1 (6 bases). The CDR3 sequence is 16 residues long. Between the trimmed V and J ends, which lost 4 bases and 3 bases, there was a span of 17 bases. Germline CDR1 and CDR2: SGHRS and YFSETQ. The chain's CDR3 is CASSPGAGAFYNEQFF. CDR3 sequence (DNA): TGCGCCAGCAGCCCAGGGGCAGGAGCCTTCTACAATGAGCAGTTCTTC.

The chain combines TRBV2 with TRBJ2-7; D not certain. CDR3 length: 13 amino acids. Germline V gene data show CDR1 as SNHLY and CDR2 as FYNNEI. V was shortened by 6 bases and J by 4 bases, with 13 bases between the two germline ends. CDR3 nucleotides: TGTGCCAGCAGGATAGAACCAGGTTACGAGCAGTACTTC. Protein product: CASRIEPGYEQYF.

This clone was counted between two and nine times. The rearrangement joins TRBV29-1 to TRBJ1-1, with a possible D match to TRBD1 (5 bases). The CDR3 sequence is 16 residues long. The germline V gene has CDR1 SQVTM and CDR2 ANQGSEA. Trimming removed 8 bases from V and 2 bases from J, with 24 bases in between. The CDR3 sequence: CSFKTRTRRTNTEAFF. The CDR3 coding sequence is TGCAGCTTTAAAACTCGGACACGTCGGACAAACACTGAAGCTTTCTTT.

In its sample, this clone was seen a few times. The chain combines TRBV28 with TRBJ1-2; TRBD1 matches 7 bases. V lost 1 base and J lost 13; bases outside the gene matches: 6. In germline, CDR1 is MDHEN, CDR2 SYDVKM. The CDR3 loop spans 12 amino acids. The CDR3 protein is CASSLYTTGATF. The CDR3 DNA is TGTGCCAGCAGTTTATACACCACAGGGGCCACCTTC.

The V call is TRBV7-2, the J call TRBJ2-2; D not resolved. The CDR3 is 14 amino acids. CDR1 is SGHTA and CDR2 is FQGNSA in the germline V gene. Trimming shortened V by 5 bases and J by 1 base, and 8 bases separated the two germline ends. CDR3 loop: CASSPRMNTGELFF. The CDR3 DNA reads as TGTGCCAGCAGCCCGCGAATGAACACCGGGGAGCTGTTTTTT.